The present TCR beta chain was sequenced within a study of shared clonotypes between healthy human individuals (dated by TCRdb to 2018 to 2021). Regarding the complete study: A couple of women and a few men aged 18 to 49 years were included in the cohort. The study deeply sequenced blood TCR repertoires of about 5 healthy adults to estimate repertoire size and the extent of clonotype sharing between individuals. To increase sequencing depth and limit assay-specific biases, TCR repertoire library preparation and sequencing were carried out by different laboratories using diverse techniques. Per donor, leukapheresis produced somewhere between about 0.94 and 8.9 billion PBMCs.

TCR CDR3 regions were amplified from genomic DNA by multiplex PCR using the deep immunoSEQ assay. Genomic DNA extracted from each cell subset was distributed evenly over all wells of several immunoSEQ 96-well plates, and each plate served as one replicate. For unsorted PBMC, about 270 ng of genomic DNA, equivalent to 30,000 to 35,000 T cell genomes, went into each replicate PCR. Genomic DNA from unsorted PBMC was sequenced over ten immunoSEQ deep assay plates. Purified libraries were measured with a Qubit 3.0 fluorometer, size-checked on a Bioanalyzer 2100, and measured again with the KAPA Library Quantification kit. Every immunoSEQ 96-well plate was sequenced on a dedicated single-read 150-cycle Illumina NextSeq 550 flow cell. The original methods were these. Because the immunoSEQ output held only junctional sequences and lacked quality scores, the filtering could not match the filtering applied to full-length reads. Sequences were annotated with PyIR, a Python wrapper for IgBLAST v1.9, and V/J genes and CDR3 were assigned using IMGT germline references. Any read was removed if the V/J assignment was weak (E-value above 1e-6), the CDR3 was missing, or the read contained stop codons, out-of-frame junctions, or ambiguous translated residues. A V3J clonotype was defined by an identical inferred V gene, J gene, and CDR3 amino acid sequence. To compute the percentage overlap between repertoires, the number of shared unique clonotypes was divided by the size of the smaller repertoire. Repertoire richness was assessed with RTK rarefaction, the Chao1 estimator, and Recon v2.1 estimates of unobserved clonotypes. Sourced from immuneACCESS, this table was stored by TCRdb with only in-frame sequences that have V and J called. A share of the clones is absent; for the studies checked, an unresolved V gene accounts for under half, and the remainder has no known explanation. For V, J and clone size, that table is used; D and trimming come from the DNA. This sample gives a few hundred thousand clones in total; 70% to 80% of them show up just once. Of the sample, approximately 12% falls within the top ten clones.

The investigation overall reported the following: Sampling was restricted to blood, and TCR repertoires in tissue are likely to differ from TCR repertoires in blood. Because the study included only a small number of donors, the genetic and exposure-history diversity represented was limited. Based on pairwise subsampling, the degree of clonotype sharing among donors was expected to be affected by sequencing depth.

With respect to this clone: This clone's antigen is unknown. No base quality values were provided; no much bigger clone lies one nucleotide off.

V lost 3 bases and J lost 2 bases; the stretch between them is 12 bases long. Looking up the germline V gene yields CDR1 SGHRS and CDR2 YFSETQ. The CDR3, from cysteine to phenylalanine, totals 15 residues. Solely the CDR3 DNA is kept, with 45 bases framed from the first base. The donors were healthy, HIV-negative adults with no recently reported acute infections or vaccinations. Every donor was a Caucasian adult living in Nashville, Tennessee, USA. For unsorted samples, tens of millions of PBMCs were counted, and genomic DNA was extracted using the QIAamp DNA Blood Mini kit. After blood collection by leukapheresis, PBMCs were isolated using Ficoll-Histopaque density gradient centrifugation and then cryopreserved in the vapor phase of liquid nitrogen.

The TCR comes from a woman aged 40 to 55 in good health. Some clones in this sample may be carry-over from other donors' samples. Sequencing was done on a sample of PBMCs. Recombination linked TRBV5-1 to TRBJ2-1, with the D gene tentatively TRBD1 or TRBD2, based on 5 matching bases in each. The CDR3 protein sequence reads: CASSSPGRTYNEQFF. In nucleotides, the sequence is TGCGCCAGCAGCTCACCGGGACGGACCTACAATGAGCAGTTCTTC.